This T cell receptor beta chain appears in the sequencing data of a study of blood T cell repertoires in COVID-19. Turning to the study itself: Acute and convalescent COVID-19 specimens originated in the United States, Italy and Spain. PBMCs, B-cell-depleted T cells, or T cells provided the cDNA or gDNA that made up the material.

This CDR3 contains 15 residues. Germline CDR1 SGHNT, CDR2 YYREEE (reference sequence). Trimming took 3 bases from V and 4 from J; bases not matched to a gene: 5. Assay: immunoSEQ multiplex PCR; the TCRdb copy retains only in-frame clones and omits some. The sample yields just over 300,000 clones, 85% to 90% seen once. Patients from Seattle were sampled longitudinally, starting during active infection. V gene TRBV5-4 combines with J gene TRBJ2-2; 8 positions match TRBD1. The origin of this receptor is a young woman with COVID-19, enrolled during active disease. The specimen was peripheral blood. DNA of the CDR3: TGTGCCAGCAGCTCCCTACAGGGGGTCACCGGGGAGCTGTTTTTT. Protein product: CASSSLQGVTGELFF.